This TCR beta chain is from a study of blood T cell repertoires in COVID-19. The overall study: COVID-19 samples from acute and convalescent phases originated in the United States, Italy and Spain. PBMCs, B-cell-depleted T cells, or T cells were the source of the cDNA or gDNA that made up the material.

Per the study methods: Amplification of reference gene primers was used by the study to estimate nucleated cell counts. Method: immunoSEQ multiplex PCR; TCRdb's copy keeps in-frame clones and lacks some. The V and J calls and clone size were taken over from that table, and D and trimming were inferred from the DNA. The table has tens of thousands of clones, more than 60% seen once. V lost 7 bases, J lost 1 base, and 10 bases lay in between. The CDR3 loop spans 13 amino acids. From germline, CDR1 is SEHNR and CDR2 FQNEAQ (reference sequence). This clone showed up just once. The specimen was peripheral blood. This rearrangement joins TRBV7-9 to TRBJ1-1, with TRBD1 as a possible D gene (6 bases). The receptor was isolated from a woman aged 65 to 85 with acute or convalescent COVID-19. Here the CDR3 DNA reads TGTGCCAGCACCCTACAGGGGAACACTGAAGCTTTCTTT. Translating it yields CASTLQGNTEAFF. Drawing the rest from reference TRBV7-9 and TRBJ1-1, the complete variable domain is DTGVSQNPRHKITKRGQNVTFRCDPISEHNRLYWYRQTLGQGPEFLTYFQNEAQLEKSRLLSDRFSAERPKGSFSTLEIQRTEQGDSAMYLCASTLQGNTEAFFGQGTRLTVV.